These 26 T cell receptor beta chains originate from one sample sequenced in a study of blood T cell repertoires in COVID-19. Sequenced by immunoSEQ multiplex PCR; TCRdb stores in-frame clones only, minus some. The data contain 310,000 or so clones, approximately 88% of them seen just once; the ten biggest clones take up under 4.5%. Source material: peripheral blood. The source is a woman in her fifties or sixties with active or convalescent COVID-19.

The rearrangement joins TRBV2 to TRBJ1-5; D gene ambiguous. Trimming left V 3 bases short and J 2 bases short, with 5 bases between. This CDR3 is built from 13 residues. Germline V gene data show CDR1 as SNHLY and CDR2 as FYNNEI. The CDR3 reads CASSEAGNQPQHF. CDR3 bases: TGTGCCAGCAGTGAGGCAGGCAATCAGCCCCAGCATTTT.

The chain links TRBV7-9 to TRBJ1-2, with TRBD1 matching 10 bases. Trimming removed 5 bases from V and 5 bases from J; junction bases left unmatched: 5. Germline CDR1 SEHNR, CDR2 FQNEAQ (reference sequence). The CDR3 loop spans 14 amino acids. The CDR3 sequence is CASSGPGQGYGYTF. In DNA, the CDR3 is TGTGCCAGCAGCGGACCGGGACAGGGGTATGGCTACACCTTC. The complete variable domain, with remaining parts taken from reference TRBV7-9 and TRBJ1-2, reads DTGVSQNPRHKITKRGQNVTFRCDPISEHNRLYWYRQTLGQGPEFLTYFQNEAQLEKSRLLSDRFSAERPKGSFSTLEIQRTEQGDSAMYLCASSGPGQGYGYTFGSGTRLTVV.

CDR3 DNA sequence: TGTGCCAGCTCACCGGACAGGTCCACCGGGGAGCTGTTTTTT. The encoded protein is CASSPDRSTGELFF. This chain connects TRBV18 to TRBJ2-2, with 7 bases fitting TRBD1. V lost 3 bases, J lost 4 bases, and 2 bases stayed unmatched. The CDR3 length is 14 residues. Germline CDR1 and CDR2: KGHSH and LQKENI.

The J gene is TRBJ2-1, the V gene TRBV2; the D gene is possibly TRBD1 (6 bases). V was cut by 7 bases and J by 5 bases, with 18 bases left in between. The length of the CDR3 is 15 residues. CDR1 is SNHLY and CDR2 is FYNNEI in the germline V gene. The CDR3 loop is CASTTVLRQDNEQFF. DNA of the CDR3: TGTGCCAGCACCACCGTGCTTAGACAGGACAATGAGCAGTTCTTC.

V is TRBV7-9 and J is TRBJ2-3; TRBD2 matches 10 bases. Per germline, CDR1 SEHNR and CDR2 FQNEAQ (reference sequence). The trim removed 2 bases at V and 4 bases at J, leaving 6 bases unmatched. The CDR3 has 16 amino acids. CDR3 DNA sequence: TGTGCCAGCAGCTTACCCCTAGCGGGAGCATCAGATACGCAGTATTTT. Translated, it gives CASSLPLAGASDTQYF.

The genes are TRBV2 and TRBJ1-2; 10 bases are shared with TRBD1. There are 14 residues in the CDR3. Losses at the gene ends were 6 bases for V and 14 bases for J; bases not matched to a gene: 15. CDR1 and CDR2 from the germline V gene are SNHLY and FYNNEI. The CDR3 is CASREPGQGPTRTF. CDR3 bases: TGTGCCAGCAGAGAACCGGGACAGGGGCCCACCAGGACCTTC.

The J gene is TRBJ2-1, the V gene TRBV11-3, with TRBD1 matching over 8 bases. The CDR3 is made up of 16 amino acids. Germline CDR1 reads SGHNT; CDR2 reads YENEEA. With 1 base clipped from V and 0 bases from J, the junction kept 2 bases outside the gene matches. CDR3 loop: CASSLGGQGSYNEQFF. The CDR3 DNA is TGTGCCAGCAGCTTAGGAGGACAGGGCTCCTACAATGAGCAGTTCTTC.

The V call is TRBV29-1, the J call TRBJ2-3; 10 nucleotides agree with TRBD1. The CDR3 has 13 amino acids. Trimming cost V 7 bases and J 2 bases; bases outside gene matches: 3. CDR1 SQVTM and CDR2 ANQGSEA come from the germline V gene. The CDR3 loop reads CSAGTGDTDTQYF. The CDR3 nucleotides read TGCAGCGCCGGGACAGGGGACACAGATACGCAGTATTTT.

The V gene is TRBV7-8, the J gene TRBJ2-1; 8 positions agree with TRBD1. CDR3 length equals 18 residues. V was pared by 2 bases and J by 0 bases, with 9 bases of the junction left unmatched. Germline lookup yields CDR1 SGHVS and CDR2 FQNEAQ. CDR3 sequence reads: CASSLWTGKSGSYNEQFF. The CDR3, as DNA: TGTGCCAGCAGCTTATGGACAGGGAAATCCGGCTCCTACAATGAGCAGTTCTTC. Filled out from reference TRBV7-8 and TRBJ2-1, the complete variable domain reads GAGVSQSPRYKVAKRGQDVALRCDPISGHVSLFWYQQALGQGPEFLTYFQNEAQLDKSGLPSDRFFAERPEGSVSTLKIQRTQQEDSAVYLCASSLWTGKSGSYNEQFFGPGTRLTVL.

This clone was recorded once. The CDR3 loop reads CASSQEPSGSSTDTQYF. The CDR3 coding sequence is TGTGCCAGCAGCCAAGAGCCTAGCGGATCTAGCACAGATACGCAGTATTTT. The gene calls are TRBV4-2 and TRBJ2-3; 7 bases agree with TRBD2. Germline CDR1 LGHNA, CDR2 YNFKEQ. The CDR3 runs 17 residues. V shed 0 bases, J shed 0 bases, and the junction held 6 bases outside the gene matches.

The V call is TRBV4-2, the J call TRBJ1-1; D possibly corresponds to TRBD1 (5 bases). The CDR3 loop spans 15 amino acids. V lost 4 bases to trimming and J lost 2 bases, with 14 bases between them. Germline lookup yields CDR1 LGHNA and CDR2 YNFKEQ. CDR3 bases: TGTGCCAGCAGCCCCCGGGTAGGGGCAAACACTGAAGCTTTCTTT. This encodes CASSPRVGANTEAFF.

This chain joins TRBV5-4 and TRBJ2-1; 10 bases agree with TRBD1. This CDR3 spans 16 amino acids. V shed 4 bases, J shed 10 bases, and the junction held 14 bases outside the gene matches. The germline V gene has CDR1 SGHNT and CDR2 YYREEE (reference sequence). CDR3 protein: CASSDKTGGADQEQFF. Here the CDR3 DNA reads TGTGCCAGCAGCGACAAGACAGGGGGCGCGGACCAGGAGCAGTTCTTC.

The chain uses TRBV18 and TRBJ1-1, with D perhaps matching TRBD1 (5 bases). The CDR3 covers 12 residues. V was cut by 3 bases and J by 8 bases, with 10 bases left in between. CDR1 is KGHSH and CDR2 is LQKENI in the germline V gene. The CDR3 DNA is TGTGCCAGCTCACCGACAGCCCTGGAAGCTTTCTTT. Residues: CASSPTALEAFF.

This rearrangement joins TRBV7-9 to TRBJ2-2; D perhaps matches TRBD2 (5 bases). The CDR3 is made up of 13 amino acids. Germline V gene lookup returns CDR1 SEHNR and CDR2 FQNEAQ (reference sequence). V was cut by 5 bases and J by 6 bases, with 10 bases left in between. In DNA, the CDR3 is TGTGCCAGCAGCCAGTCGGGGTCCGGGGAGCTGTTTTTT. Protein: CASSQSGSGELFF.

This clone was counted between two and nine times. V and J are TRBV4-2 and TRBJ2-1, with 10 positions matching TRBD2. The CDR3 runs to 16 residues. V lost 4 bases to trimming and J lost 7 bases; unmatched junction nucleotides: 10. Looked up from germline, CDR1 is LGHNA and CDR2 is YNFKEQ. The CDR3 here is CASSLLAGEMGNEQFF. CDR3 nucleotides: TGTGCCAGCAGCCTTCTAGCGGGAGAGATGGGGAATGAGCAGTTCTTC.

The CDR3 nucleotides are TGTGCCAGCAGCTCTTCGGGGGGGGAGGTGAACACTGAAGCTTTCTTT. Amino acids: CASSSSGGEVNTEAFF. The rearrangement uses TRBV7-8 and TRBJ1-1; TRBD1 is a possible D gene (5 bases). V was pared by 4 bases and J by 0 bases, with 15 bases between. CDR3 length: 16 residues. CDR1 is SGHVS and CDR2 is FQNEAQ in the germline V gene.

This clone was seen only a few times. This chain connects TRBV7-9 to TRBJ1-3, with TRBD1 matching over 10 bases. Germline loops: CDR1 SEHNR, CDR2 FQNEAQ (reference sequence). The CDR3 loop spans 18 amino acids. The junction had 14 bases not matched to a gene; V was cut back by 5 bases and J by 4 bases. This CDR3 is CASSHSSGTGAPGNTIYF. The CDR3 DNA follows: TGTGCCAGCAGCCATAGCTCCGGGACAGGGGCGCCCGGAAACACCATATATTTT.

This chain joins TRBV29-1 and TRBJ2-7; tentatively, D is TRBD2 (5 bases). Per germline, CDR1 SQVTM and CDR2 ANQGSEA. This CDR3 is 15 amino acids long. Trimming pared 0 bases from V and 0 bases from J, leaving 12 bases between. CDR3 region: CSVEDVEGISYEQYF. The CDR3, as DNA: TGCAGCGTTGAAGATGTCGAGGGTATCTCCTACGAGCAGTACTTC.

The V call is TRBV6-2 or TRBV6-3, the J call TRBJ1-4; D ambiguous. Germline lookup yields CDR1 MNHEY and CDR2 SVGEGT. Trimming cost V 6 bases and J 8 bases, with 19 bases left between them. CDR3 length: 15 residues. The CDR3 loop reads CASSHLDTAWEKLFF. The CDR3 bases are TGTGCCAGCAGCCACCTTGATACAGCCTGGGAAAAACTGTTTTTT.

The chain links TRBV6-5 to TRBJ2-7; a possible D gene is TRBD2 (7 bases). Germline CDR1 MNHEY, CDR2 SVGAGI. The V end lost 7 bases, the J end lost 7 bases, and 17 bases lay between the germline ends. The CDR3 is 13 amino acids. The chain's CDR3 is CASTKTKGGEQYF. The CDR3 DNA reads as TGTGCCAGCACCAAAACAAAGGGGGGGGAGCAGTACTTC.

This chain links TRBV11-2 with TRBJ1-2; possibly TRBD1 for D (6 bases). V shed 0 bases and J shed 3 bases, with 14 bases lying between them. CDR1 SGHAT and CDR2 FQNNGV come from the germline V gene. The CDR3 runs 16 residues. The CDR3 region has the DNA TGTGCCAGCAGCTTAGATCTACGGACAGCCTACTATGGCTACACCTTC. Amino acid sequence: CASSLDLRTAYYGYTF.

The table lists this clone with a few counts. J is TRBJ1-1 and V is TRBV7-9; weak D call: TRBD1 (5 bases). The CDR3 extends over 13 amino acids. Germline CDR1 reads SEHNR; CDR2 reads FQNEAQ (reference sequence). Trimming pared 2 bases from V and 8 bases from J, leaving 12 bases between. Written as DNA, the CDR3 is TGTGCCAGCAGCTTACTAACAGGCCAGGAAGCTTTCTTT. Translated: CASSLLTGQEAFF.

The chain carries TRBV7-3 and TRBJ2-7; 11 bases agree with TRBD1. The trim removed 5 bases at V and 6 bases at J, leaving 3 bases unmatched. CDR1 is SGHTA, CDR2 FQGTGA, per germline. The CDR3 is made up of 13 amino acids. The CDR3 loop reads CASSPGTGGEQYF. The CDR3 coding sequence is TGTGCCAGCAGCCCAGGGACAGGGGGCGAGCAGTACTTC.

The CDR3 loop reads CASTYLAGVYNEQFF. The CDR3, as DNA: TGTGCCAGCACCTACCTAGCGGGAGTCTACAATGAGCAGTTCTTC. The rearrangement links TRBV7-2 to TRBJ2-1; TRBD2 aligns across 10 bases. V shed 7 bases, J shed 3 bases, and the junction held 6 bases outside the gene matches. Germline assignment: CDR1 SGHTA and CDR2 FQGNSA. CDR3 length: 15 residues.

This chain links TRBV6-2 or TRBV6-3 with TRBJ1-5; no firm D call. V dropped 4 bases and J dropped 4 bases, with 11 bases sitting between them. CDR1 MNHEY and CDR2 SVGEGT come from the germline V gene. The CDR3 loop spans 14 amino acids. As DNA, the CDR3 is TGTGCCAGCAGTTCCGCCGCGAGGAATCAGCCCCAGCATTTT. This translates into CASSSAARNQPQHF.

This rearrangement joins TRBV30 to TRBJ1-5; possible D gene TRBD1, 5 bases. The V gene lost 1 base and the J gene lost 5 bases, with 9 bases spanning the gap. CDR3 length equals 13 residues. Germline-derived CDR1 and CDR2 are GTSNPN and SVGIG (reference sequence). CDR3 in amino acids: CAWSDGADQPQHF. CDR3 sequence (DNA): TGTGCCTGGAGTGATGGGGCGGATCAGCCCCAGCATTTT.